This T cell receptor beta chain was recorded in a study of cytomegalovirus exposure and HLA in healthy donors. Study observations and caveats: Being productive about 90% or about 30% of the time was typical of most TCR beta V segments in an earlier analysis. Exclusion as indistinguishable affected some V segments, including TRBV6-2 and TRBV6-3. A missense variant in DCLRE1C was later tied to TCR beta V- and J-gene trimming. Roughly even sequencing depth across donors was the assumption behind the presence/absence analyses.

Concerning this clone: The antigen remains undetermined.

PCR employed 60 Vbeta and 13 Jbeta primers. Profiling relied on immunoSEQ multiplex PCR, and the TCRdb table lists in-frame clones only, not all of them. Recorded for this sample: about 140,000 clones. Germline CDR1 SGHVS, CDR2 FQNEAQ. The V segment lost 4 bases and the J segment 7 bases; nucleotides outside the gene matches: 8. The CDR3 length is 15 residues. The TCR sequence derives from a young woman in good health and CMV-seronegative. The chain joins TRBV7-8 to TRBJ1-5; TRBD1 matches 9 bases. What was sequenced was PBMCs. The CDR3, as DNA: TGTGCCAGCAGCTCTACACAGGGGGCAGGACAGCCCCAGCATTTT. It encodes CASSSTQGAGQPQHF.